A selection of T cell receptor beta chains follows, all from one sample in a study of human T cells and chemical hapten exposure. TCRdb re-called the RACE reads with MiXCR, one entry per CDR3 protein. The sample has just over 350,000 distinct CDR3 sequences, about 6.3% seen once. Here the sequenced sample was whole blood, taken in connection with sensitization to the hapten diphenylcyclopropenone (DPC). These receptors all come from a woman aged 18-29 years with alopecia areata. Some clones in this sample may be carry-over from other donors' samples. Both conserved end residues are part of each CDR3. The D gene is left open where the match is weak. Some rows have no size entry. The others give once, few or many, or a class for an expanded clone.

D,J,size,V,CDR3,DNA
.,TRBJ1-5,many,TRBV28,CASSEEASNQPQHF,TGTGCCAGCAGTGAAGAAGCTAGCAATCAGCCCCAGCATTTT
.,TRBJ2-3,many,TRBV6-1,CASSGTGGADTQYF,TGTGCCAGCAGTGGGACAGGAGGGGCAGATACGCAGTATTTT
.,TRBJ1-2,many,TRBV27,CASSWTANYGYTF,TGTGCCAGCAGTTGGACAGCTAACTATGGCTACACCTTC
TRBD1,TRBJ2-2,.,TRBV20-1,CSASSTGGYGELFF,TGCAGTGCTAGTTCGACAGGGGGTTACGGGGAGCTGTTTTTT
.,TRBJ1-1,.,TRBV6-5,CASSYSLGRGAFF,TGTGCCAGCAGTTACTCGTTAGGGAGGGGAGCTTTCTTT
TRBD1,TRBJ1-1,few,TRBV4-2,CASSQVGTGYPEAFF,TGTGCCAGCAGCCAAGTGGGGACAGGGTACCCTGAAGCTTTCTTT
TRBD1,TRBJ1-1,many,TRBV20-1,CSATGTGSAEAFF,TGCAGTGCTACCGGGACAGGGTCAGCTGAAGCTTTCTTT
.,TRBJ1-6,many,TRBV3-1,CASSQDRGELSSPLHF,TGTGCCAGCAGCCAAGATCGGGGGGAACTCAGTTCACCCCTCCACTTT
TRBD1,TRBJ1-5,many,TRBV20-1,CSAISGGSRSNQPQHF,TGCAGTGCTATCTCAGGGGGTTCGCGTAGCAATCAGCCCCAGCATTTT
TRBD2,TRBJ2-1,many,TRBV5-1,CASSFSGGIPYNEQFF,TGCGCCAGCAGCTTTAGCGGGGGCATACCCTACAATGAGCAGTTCTTC
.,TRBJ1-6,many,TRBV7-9,CASSPAGTTYNSPLHF,TGTGCCAGCAGCCCAGCCGGGACAACTTATAATTCACCCCTCCACTTT
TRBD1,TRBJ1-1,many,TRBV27,CASSPPGQGMKAFF,TGTGCCAGCAGTCCGCCGGGACAGGGTATGAAAGCTTTCTTT
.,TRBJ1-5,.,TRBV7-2,CASSLDVGLQPQHF,TGTGCCAGCAGCTTAGATGTTGGCCTCCAGCCCCAGCATTTT
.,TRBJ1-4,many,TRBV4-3,CASSQGENRPNEKLFF,TGCGCCAGCAGCCAAGGTGAAAACAGGCCTAATGAAAAACTGTTTTTT
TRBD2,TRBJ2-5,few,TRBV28,CASSSGLAGGPQETQYF,TGTGCCAGCAGTAGTGGACTAGCGGGGGGGCCTCAAGAGACCCAGTACTTC
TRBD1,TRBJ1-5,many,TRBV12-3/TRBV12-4,CASRAGTGEDQPQHF,TGTGCCAGCAGGGCCGGGACAGGGGAGGATCAGCCCCAGCATTTT
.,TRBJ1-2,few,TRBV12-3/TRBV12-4,CASSWSGALGYTF,TGTGCCAGCAGTTGGTCAGGCGCCCTCGGCTACACCTTC
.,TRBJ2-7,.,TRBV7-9,CASSPDTATYEQYF,TGTGCCAGCAGCCCGGACACCGCTACCTACGAGCAGTACTTC
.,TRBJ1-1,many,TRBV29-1,CSVEVLGSGVGMNTEAFF,TGCAGCGTTGAAGTTCTGGGTTCGGGGGTAGGAATGAACACTGAAGCTTTCTTT
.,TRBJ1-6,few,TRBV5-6,CASSSPGHPLPLHF,TGTGCCAGCAGCTCGCCGGGACACCCGTTACCCCTCCACTTT
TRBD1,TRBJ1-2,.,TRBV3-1,CASSQSQGARVYGYTF,TGTGCCAGCAGCCAATCCCAGGGGGCGCGGGTCTATGGCTACACCTTC
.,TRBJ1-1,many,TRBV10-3,CAISQASGVVAFF,TGTGCCATCAGCCAGGCCTCCGGTGTCGTAGCTTTCTTT
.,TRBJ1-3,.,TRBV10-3,CAISGGSSGNTIYF,TGTGCCATCAGCGGAGGGTCCTCTGGAAACACCATATATTTT
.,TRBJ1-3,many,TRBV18,CASSPSLKGTSGNTIYF,TGTGCCAGCTCACCGTCTTTAAAGGGGACCTCTGGAAACACCATATATTTT
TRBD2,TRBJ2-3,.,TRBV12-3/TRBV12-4,CASSSGLAVDTQYF,TGTGCCAGCAGCTCCGGACTAGCTGTAGATACGCAGTATTTT
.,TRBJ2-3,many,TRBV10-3,CAISENKEAQYF,TGTGCCATCAGTGAGAATAAAGAGGCGCAGTATTTT
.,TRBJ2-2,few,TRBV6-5,CASSYWDTYTGELFF,TGTGCCAGCAGTTATTGGGACACCTACACCGGGGAGCTGTTTTTT
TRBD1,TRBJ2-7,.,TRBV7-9,CASSSPSWDRGYEQYF,TGTGCCAGCAGCTCCCCCTCGTGGGACAGGGGTTACGAGCAGTACTTC
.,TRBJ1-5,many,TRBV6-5,CASSYSKATLYNQPQHF,TGTGCCAGCAGTTACTCGAAGGCGACCCTTTACAATCAGCCCCAGCATTTT
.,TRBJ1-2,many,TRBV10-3,CAISESWGVEYGYTF,TGTGCCATCAGTGAGTCTTGGGGGGTCGAGTATGGCTACACCTTC
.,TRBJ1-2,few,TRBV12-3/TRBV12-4,CASNPYGYTF,TGTGCCAGCAACCCCTATGGCTACACCTTC
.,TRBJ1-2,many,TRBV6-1,CASSDNVEPPFPLNYGYTF,TGTGCCAGCAGCGACAACGTAGAGCCTCCATTTCCCCTTAACTATGGCTACACCTTC
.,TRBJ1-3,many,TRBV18,CASSPAQSGNTIYF,TGTGCCAGCTCACCTGCACAGTCTGGAAACACCATATATTTT
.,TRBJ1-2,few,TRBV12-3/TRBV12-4,CASGTLAGYGYTF,TGTGCCAGCGGGACTTTGGCGGGCTATGGCTACACCTTC
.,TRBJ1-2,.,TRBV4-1,CASSRAPGNYGYTF,TGCGCCAGCAGCCGAGCACCAGGCAACTATGGCTACACCTTC
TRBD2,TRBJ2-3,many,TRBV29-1,CSVGQLAANTDTQYF,TGCAGCGTTGGCCAACTAGCGGCAAACACAGATACGCAGTATTTT
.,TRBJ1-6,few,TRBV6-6,CASSYSLGGNSPLHF,TGTGCCAGCAGTTACTCGTTGGGGGGTAATTCACCCCTCCACTTT
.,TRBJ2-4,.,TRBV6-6,CASSYWGGRDIQYF,TGTGCCAGCAGTTACTGGGGGGGGCGGGACATTCAGTACTTC
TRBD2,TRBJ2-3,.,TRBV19,CASSKTSSGGNTDTQYF,TGTGCCAGTAGTAAAACCTCCAGCGGGGGGAACACAGATACGCAGTATTTT
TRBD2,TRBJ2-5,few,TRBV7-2,CASSLDLSRGKETQYF,TGTGCCAGCAGCTTAGATCTCTCGCGGGGGAAAGAGACCCAGTACTTC
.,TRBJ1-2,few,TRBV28,CASSLGQLHNYGYTF,TGTGCCAGCAGTCTGGGGCAGTTGCACAACTATGGCTACACCTTC
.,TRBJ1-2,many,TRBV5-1,CASSLGGEPGYTF,TGCGCCAGCAGCTTGGGGGGCGAACCTGGCTACACCTTC
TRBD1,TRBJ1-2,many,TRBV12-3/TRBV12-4,CASSGTGALRVGGYTF,TGTGCCAGCAGTGGGACAGGGGCTTTGAGGGTCGGGGGCTACACCTTC
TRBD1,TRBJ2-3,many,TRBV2,CASRRGQFTDTQYF,TGTGCCAGCAGGAGGGGACAGTTCACAGATACGCAGTATTTT
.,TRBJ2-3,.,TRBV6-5,CASSPQGGWTTDTQYF,TGTGCCAGCAGTCCCCAAGGGGGGTGGACCACAGATACGCAGTATTTT
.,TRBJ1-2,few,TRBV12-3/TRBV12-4,CASRSRREGRRGDGYTF,TGTGCCAGCAGATCTCGCAGGGAAGGTCGGCGTGGCGATGGCTACACCTTC
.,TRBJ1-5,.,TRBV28,CASRTPGHFNQPQHF,TGTGCCAGCAGAACCCCGGGACATTTCAATCAGCCCCAGCATTTT
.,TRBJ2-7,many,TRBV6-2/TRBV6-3,CASSLHQSFSYEQYF,TGTGCCAGCAGTCTCCACCAAAGCTTCTCCTACGAGCAGTACTTC
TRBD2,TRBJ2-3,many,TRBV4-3,CASSQVASGGGVDTQYF,TGCGCCAGCAGCCAAGTCGCCTCGGGCGGGGGGGTAGATACGCAGTATTTT
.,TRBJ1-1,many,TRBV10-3,CAVSGNTEAFF,TGTGCCGTCTCGGGGAACACTGAAGCTTTCTTT
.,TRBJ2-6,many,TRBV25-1,CASSDIGSGANVLTF,TGTGCCAGCAGTGATATAGGCTCTGGGGCCAACGTCCTGACTTTC
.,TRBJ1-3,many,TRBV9,CASSVGGPSGNTIYF,TGTGCCAGCAGCGTAGGAGGCCCTTCTGGAAACACCATATATTTT
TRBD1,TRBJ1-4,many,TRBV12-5,CASGSQQGRVEKLFF,TGTGCTAGTGGTTCGCAACAGGGGAGGGTTGAAAAACTGTTTTTT
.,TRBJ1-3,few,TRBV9,CASSPGPGAGNTIYF,TGTGCCAGCAGCCCCGGGCCGGGGGCTGGAAACACCATATATTTT